What follows are 28 T cell receptor beta chains derived from one specimen sequenced in a study of cytomegalovirus exposure and HLA in healthy donors. The primer mix had 60 Vbeta and 13 Jbeta primers. Profiling relied on immunoSEQ multiplex PCR, and the TCRdb table lists in-frame clones only, not all of them. The table has 200,000 or so clones, approximately 80% seen once. The sequenced sample was PBMCs. All receptors come from a woman between 25 and 40 years old in good health and CMV-seronegative.

This chain connects TRBV7-9 to TRBJ2-6; TRBD1 aligns across 7 bases. Germline CDR1 SEHNR, CDR2 FQNEAQ (reference sequence). This CDR3 spans 16 amino acids. Germline trimming cut 3 bases from V and 4 bases from J; bases unmatched to any gene: 6. In nucleotides, the CDR3 is TGTGCCAGCAGCTTGTATACAGGGGCCGGGGCCAACGTCCTGACTTTC. Its translation is CASSLYTGAGANVLTF.

In its sample, this clone was seen a few times. CDR3 coding DNA: TGTGCCAGCAGTGAAGTCGAGGGCCACAACTATGGCTACACCTTC. Protein product: CASSEVEGHNYGYTF. The chain is built from TRBV6-1 and TRBJ1-2; D ambiguous. Germline V gives CDR1 MNHNS, CDR2 SASEGT. The V end was cut by 1 base, the J end by 2 bases, with 11 bases between. CDR3 length: 15 amino acids.

This clone was picked up one time. The gene calls are TRBV5-6 and TRBJ2-7, with TRBD2 matching over 9 bases. This CDR3 has 15 residues. CDR1 is SGHDT, CDR2 YYEEEE, per germline. V was pared by 5 bases and J by 4 bases, with 10 bases of the junction left unmatched. CDR3 DNA: TGTGCCAGCAGGTTGAGGGGGACTAGCATGTACGAGCAGTACTTC. This encodes CASRLRGTSMYEQYF.

The chain uses TRBV19 and TRBJ1-6; the D gene is possibly TRBD1 (5 bases). V gave up 4 bases and J gave up 4 bases, with 17 bases separating them. The germline gives CDR1 LNHDA, CDR2 SQIVND (reference sequence). The CDR3 consists of 17 residues. DNA of the CDR3: TGTGCCAGTAGTAAAAGACAGCGTATCCCTTATAATTCACCCCTCCACTTT. Its translation: CASSKRQRIPYNSPLHF.

V is TRBV21-1 and J is TRBJ2-7; the D call of TRBD2 is as the table states it, not checked on the DNA. TRBV21-1 is listed as a pseudogene. This CDR3 is 19 amino acids long. DNA for the CDR3: TGTGCCAGCAGCAAAGTTGCTAGCGGGGGAAGACGGGGCAGCCCCGAGCAGTACTTC. Protein sequence: CASSKVASGGRRGSPEQYF.

The chain links TRBV4-1 to TRBJ1-4, with 7 bases aligning to TRBD1. V lost 5 bases to trimming and J lost 1 base; unmatched junction nucleotides: 4. Germline V gene lookup returns CDR1 MGHRA and CDR2 YSYEKL. The CDR3 runs to 15 residues. Written as DNA, the CDR3 is TGCGCCAGCAGCTCCCGGGACAGAACTAATGAAAAACTGTTTTTT. It specifies CASSSRDRTNEKLFF.

This sequence joins TRBV14 and TRBJ2-7, with D hard to call. The germline V and J ends were trimmed by 4 bases and 7 bases, with 5 bases remaining between them. CDR3 length: 10 residues. Germline V gives CDR1 SGHDN, CDR2 FVKESK. This chain's CDR3 is CASSLVEQYF. For the CDR3, the DNA is TGTGCCAGCAGCCTAGTTGAGCAGTACTTC.

This clone was counted between two and nine times. This chain joins TRBV6-5 and TRBJ1-1; D call uncertain. The CDR3 sequence is 10 residues long. Trimming took 8 bases from V and 6 from J, leaving 7 bases between them. CDR1 MNHEY and CDR2 SVGAGI come from the germline V gene. Written as DNA, the CDR3 is TGTGCCAGCTTCGGGGCTGAAGCTTTCTTT. It is translated as CASFGAEAFF.

This chain joins TRBV10-3 and TRBJ2-3, with 12 nucleotides matching TRBD1. CDR3 length equals 18 residues. From germline, CDR1 is ENHRY and CDR2 SYGVKD. Germline trimming cut 4 bases from V and 0 bases from J; bases unmatched to any gene: 8. CDR3 amino acids: CAISVSPGQGASTDTQYF. For the CDR3, the DNA is TGTGCCATCAGTGTTTCCCCGGGACAGGGGGCTAGCACAGATACGCAGTATTTT.

The chain has TRBV7-9 and TRBJ2-1; 8 nucleotides match TRBD2. Trimming at V came to 11 bases and at J to 4 bases, leaving 4 bases not matched to a gene. Germline loops: CDR1 SEHNR, CDR2 FQNEAQ (reference sequence). This CDR3 spans 12 amino acids. Here the CDR3 reads CARGGSYNEQFF. DNA of the CDR3: TGTGCCCGGGGGGGGTCGTACAATGAGCAGTTCTTC.

The genes are TRBV7-9 and TRBJ2-3, with 9 nucleotides matching TRBD1. Germline V gene data show CDR1 as SEHNR and CDR2 as FQNEAQ (reference sequence). The CDR3 runs 15 residues. The trim removed 5 bases at V and 2 bases at J, leaving 5 bases unmatched. The CDR3: CASSPGTGSTDTQYF. In nucleotides, the CDR3 is TGTGCCAGCAGCCCGGGGACAGGGTCCACAGATACGCAGTATTTT.

The chain links TRBV4-2 to TRBJ2-1, with TRBD2 matching over 8 bases. Germline values: CDR1 LGHNA, CDR2 YNFKEQ. The junction had 9 bases not matched to a gene; V was cut back by 0 bases and J by 8 bases. This CDR3 contains 16 residues. This CDR3 is CASSQEGGTSYYEQFF. The CDR3 DNA is TGTGCCAGCAGCCAAGAGGGGGGGACTAGTTACTATGAGCAGTTCTTC.

The gene calls are TRBV29-1 and TRBJ1-1; TRBD1 agrees at 9 bases. The CDR3 length is 13 residues. The V segment lost 7 bases and the J segment 5 bases; nucleotides outside the gene matches: 8. Germline CDR1 and CDR2: SQVTM and ANQGSEA. The CDR3 spells CSAPGQGGTEAFF. The CDR3 DNA is TGCAGCGCACCGGGACAGGGTGGTACTGAAGCTTTCTTT.

The chain is built from TRBV5-1 and TRBJ2-1; 7 bases map to TRBD1. Germline CDR1 and CDR2: SGHRS and YFSETQ. J lost 0 bases, V lost 4 bases, and 4 bases had no gene match. The length of the CDR3 is 15 residues. The CDR3 bases are TGCGCCAGCAGCGGATCAGGGGGCTCCTACAATGAGCAGTTCTTC. Translated, it gives CASSGSGGSYNEQFF.

The chain recombines TRBV6-6 with TRBJ1-1; TRBD1 might be the D (5 bases). This CDR3 comprises 13 residues. V lost 6 bases to trimming and J lost 1 base, with 9 bases between them. Germline CDR1 MNHNY, CDR2 SVGAGI (reference sequence). In nucleotides, the CDR3 is TGTGCCAGCAGATCCGGACAGAACACTGAAGCTTTCTTT. It translates to CASRSGQNTEAFF.

The gene calls are TRBV7-2 and TRBJ1-2; 7 nucleotides agree with TRBD1. The V gene's germline CDR1 is SGHTA and CDR2 FQGNSA. The V segment lost 5 bases and the J segment 4 bases; nucleotides outside the gene matches: 7. This CDR3 has 14 residues. As DNA, the CDR3 is TGTGCCAGCAGCAAACAGGGGTCCCTCTATGGCTACACCTTC. This translates into CASSKQGSLYGYTF.

This clone was detected only a few times. The chain uses TRBV28 and TRBJ1-6, with no clear D. Germline loops: CDR1 MDHEN, CDR2 SYDVKM. This CDR3 is 14 amino acids long. Between the trimmed V and J ends, which lost 6 bases and 4 bases, there was a span of 10 bases. CDR3 in DNA: TGTGCCAGCAGCTGGGAGGGTTATAATTCACCCCTCCACTTT. Its protein product is CASSWEGYNSPLHF.

The V call is TRBV6-5, the J call TRBJ1-2, with TRBD1 as a possible D gene (6 bases). Trimming took off 5 bases at V and 4 bases at J, with 11 bases between the two ends. The CDR3 spans 13 residues. The germline CDR1 and CDR2 sequences are MNHEY and SVGAGI. As DNA, the CDR3 is TGTGCCAGCAGTGAAACAGGGCTCTATGGCTACACCTTC. This codes for CASSETGLYGYTF.

This chain uses TRBV7-9 with TRBJ1-2, with TRBD1 as a possible D gene (5 bases). CDR1 is SEHNR and CDR2 is FQNEAQ in the germline V gene (reference sequence). The ends were cut back, 6 bases at V and 2 bases at J, with 19 bases in the middle. The CDR3 is 16 residues long. This chain's CDR3 is CASSQGRADQNYGYTF. In DNA, the CDR3 is TGTGCCAGCAGTCAAGGCAGGGCAGATCAAAACTATGGCTACACCTTC.

This clone was counted only a few times. This chain uses TRBV6-5 with TRBJ1-5; D is possibly TRBD1 (5 bases). V shed 2 bases and J shed 4 bases, with 6 bases lying between them. The length of the CDR3 is 13 residues. Germline values: CDR1 MNHEY, CDR2 SVGAGI. The CDR3 DNA reads as TGTGCCAGCAGTTACGGGGGGAATCAGCCCCAGCATTTT. It encodes CASSYGGNQPQHF.

The chain carries TRBV5-1 and TRBJ1-1, with a weak D call TRBD1 (5 bases). CDR1 is SGHRS and CDR2 is YFSETQ in the germline V gene. Trimming took off 4 bases at V and 0 bases at J, with 10 bases between the two ends. This CDR3 comprises 14 residues. Here the CDR3 DNA reads TGCGCCAGCAGCCGAGACAGATTGAACACTGAAGCTTTCTTT. This sequence encodes CASSRDRLNTEAFF.

CDR3 sequence reads: CASSPLNLVTGELFF. CDR3 in DNA: TGTGCCAGCAGCCCACTAAATCTAGTGACCGGGGAGCTGTTTTTT. This chain joins TRBV5-5 and TRBJ2-2; the D is unclear. CDR1 and CDR2 from the germline V gene are SGHKS and YYEKEE (reference sequence). Trimming took 4 bases from V and 5 from J, leaving 15 bases between them. The CDR3 is 15 amino acids.

The V call is TRBV10-1, the J call TRBJ2-7; possible D gene TRBD2, 6 bases. V was clipped by 6 bases and J by 5 bases, with 17 bases between them. CDR1 and CDR2 from the germline V gene are WNHNN and SYGVQD (reference sequence). There are 14 residues in the CDR3. Written as DNA, the CDR3 is TGCGCCAGCAGCCTTGAGCGGGCCTCGGACGAGCAGTACTTC. Its translation: CASSLERASDEQYF.

This sequence joins TRBV4-1 and TRBJ2-3, with D possibly matching TRBD2 (5 bases). This CDR3 contains 14 residues. Trimming stripped 4 bases from V and 1 base from J, with 9 bases between. The germline V gene encodes CDR1 MGHRA and CDR2 YSYEKL. The chain's CDR3 is CASSPAVGTDTQYF. As DNA, the CDR3 is TGCGCCAGCAGCCCAGCGGTAGGCACAGATACGCAGTATTTT.

J is TRBJ2-3 and V is TRBV7-9; 11 bases align to TRBD1. With 2 bases clipped from V and 4 bases from J, the junction kept 2 bases outside the gene matches. There are 15 residues in the CDR3. The germline V gene encodes CDR1 SEHNR and CDR2 FQNEAQ (reference sequence). CDR3 coding DNA: TGTGCCAGCAGCTTAAGGACAGGGGGCTCAGATACGCAGTATTTT. Translating gives CASSLRTGGSDTQYF.

CDR3 bases: TGTGCCAGCAGCTTAGATCCGGGACTACAGCCTGAGCAGTACTTC. The encoded protein is CASSLDPGLQPEQYF. The V and J genes are TRBV7-8 and TRBJ2-7; 7 bases map to TRBD2. There are 15 residues in the CDR3. The V gene's germline CDR1 is SGHVS and CDR2 FQNEAQ. The V segment lost 1 base and the J segment 7 bases; nucleotides outside the gene matches: 10.

The chain has TRBV6-1 and TRBJ2-2, with TRBD2 matching over 10 bases. CDR3 size: 17 residues. Germline V gene sequence: CDR1 MNHNS, CDR2 SASEGT. V lost 0 bases to trimming and J lost 6 bases; unmatched junction nucleotides: 7. The CDR3, as DNA: TGTGCCAGCAGTGAAGCGCCCCCCAGCGGGGGGGCCGGGGAGCTGTTTTTT. The encoded protein is CASSEAPPSGGAGELFF.

This rearrangement joins TRBV9 to TRBJ2-1, with 9 bases matching TRBD2. The V and J ends lost 0 bases and 6 bases, in that order; junction bases with no gene match: 4. The CDR3 has 15 amino acids. From germline, CDR1 is SGDLS and CDR2 YYNGEE. The DNA of the CDR3 is TGTGCCAGCAGCGTAGGGGGTAGCGGGGGCAATGAGCAGTTCTTC. Translation gives CASSVGGSGGNEQFF.